This TCR beta chain was found in a study of human T cells and chemical hapten exposure. About the research overall: During the approximately 24-week study period, patients had diphenylcyclopropenone applied to the scalp every week. Small volume differences among pooled libraries mainly caused per-sample TCR yield variation.

The CDR3 contains 17 residues. Germline CDR1 reads SGHVS; CDR2 reads FQNEAQ. With 1 base clipped from V and 2 bases from J, the junction kept 9 bases outside the gene matches. TCRdb passed the RACE reads through MiXCR, listing each CDR3 protein once. This repertoire shows tens of thousands of distinct CDR3 sequences, roughly 9.8% found once; its top ten account for roughly a tenth. Documented time point: pre-sensitization, week 0. Treatment described: therapeutic diphenylcyclopropenone sensitization with weekly scalp DPC. Points on this clonotype: The antigen is not known.

Study results and limitations: TCRs above 1 in 1000 frequency stayed constant with DPC sensitization. Patch test score rose with PT1 expanded TCRs, significant at 8, 16, 32, not 4.

The sample in question was whole blood, obtained in connection with sensitization to the hapten diphenylcyclopropenone (DPC). The receptor's source is a man in his forties with alopecia areata. Some clones in this sample may be carry-over from other donors' samples. The genes are TRBV7-8 and TRBJ2-7; 9 bases align to TRBD2. The CDR3 loop reads CASSLEAGGPFPYEQYF. CDR3 in DNA: TGTGCCAGCAGCTTAGAAGCGGGAGGACCCTTTCCCTACGAGCAGTACTTC.